The 22 T cell receptor beta chains below come from one sample, sequenced in a study of blood T cell repertoires in COVID-19. Generated by immunoSEQ multiplex PCR, the TCRdb table keeps only in-frame clones and is missing some. Among roughly 380,000 clones listed, about four fifths were seen once. The source material was peripheral blood. The origin of the receptors is a human donor with acute or convalescent COVID-19. The donor label of this sample is uncertain.

The V and J genes are TRBV18 and TRBJ1-2; possibly TRBD1 for D (5 bases). This CDR3 is built from 12 residues. The V and J ends lost 2 bases and 4 bases respectively, with 5 bases between them. Germline CDR1 reads KGHSH; CDR2 reads LQKENI. The CDR3 sequence is CASSPGAYGYTF. In DNA, the CDR3 is TGTGCCAGCTCACCAGGGGCCTATGGCTACACCTTC.

As concerns this clone: Other DNA sequences in this specimen translate into the identical CDR3. This sequence joins TRBV5-1 and TRBJ1-4, with a tentative D call TRBD1 (6 bases). The CDR3 is 14 amino acids. The V end was cut by 4 bases, the J end by 4 bases, with 11 bases between. Germline V gives CDR1 SGHRS, CDR2 YFSETQ. The CDR3 reads CASSVTGFNEKLFF. CDR3 bases: TGCGCCAGCAGCGTGACAGGATTTAATGAAAAACTGTTTTTT.

V gene TRBV6-4 combines with J gene TRBJ1-3; D might be TRBD1 (5 bases). Per germline, CDR1 MRHNA and CDR2 SNTAGT. The CDR3 loop spans 12 amino acids. V shed 2 bases and J shed 7 bases, with 6 bases lying between them. The CDR3 region has the DNA TGTGCCAGCAGTGACGGGGGGAACACCATATATTTT. Translating it yields CASSDGGNTIYF.

The CDR3 loop is CASSPPGSGEQYF. The CDR3 nucleotides are TGTGCCAGCAGTCCGCCGGGGTCTGGCGAGCAGTACTTC. The V and J genes are TRBV28 and TRBJ2-7; possibly TRBD2 for D (5 bases). The ends were cut back, 5 bases at V and 6 bases at J, with 14 bases in the middle. There are 13 residues in the CDR3. Germline V gene data show CDR1 as MDHEN and CDR2 as SYDVKM.

V is TRBV4-2 and J is TRBJ2-1, with 11 positions matching TRBD2. Germline V gene lookup returns CDR1 LGHNA and CDR2 YNFKEQ. This CDR3 has 17 amino acids. V shed 2 bases, J shed 5 bases, and the junction held 8 bases outside the gene matches. The DNA of the CDR3 is TGTGCCAGCAGCCAAAACCCGGGACTAGCGGAGCACAATGAGCAGTTCTTC. Protein product: CASSQNPGLAEHNEQFF.

The chain recombines TRBV30 with TRBJ1-6; D is ambiguous. Trimming removed 8 bases at V and 10 bases at J, with 18 bases between. Germline V gives CDR1 GTSNPN, CDR2 SVGIG (reference sequence). The CDR3 has 13 amino acids. The chain's CDR3 is CALVLAVESPLHF. In nucleotides, the CDR3 is TGTGCCCTGGTACTCGCGGTTGAGTCACCCCTCCACTTT.

V is TRBV18 and J is TRBJ2-1, with 7 bases matching TRBD1. Germline CDR1 KGHSH, CDR2 LQKENI. The CDR3 has 15 residues. Trimming took 3 bases from V and 8 from J; bases not matched to a gene: 10. For the CDR3, the DNA is TGTGCCAGCTCACCCACACAGGGGATTCTCGATGAGCAGTTCTTC. Encoded protein: CASSPTQGILDEQFF.

This rearrangement joins TRBV10-2 to TRBJ1-2; D is undetermined. Germline CDR1 is WSHSY and CDR2 is SAAADI. The CDR3 is made up of 13 amino acids. V was clipped by 5 bases and J by 2 bases, with 9 bases between them. The CDR3 is CASSREGNYGYTF. The DNA for the CDR3 is TGCGCCAGCAGTCGGGAGGGAAACTATGGCTACACCTTC.

The table lists this clone with a count of one. V usage is TRBV6-5 and J usage is TRBJ1-4; D is undetermined. CDR3 size: 15 residues. Germline V lookup: CDR1 MNHEY, CDR2 SVGAGI. V dropped 2 bases and J dropped 2 bases, with 9 bases sitting between them. Here the CDR3 DNA reads TGTGCCAGCAGTTACACGGGATCTACTAATGAAAAACTGTTTTTT. The encoded protein is CASSYTGSTNEKLFF.

This clone turned up a few times. The genes are TRBV5-1 and TRBJ1-1; D is undetermined. The CDR3 sequence is 16 residues long. V lost 7 bases to trimming and J lost 5 bases, with 24 bases between them. CDR1 is SGHRS, CDR2 YFSETQ, per germline. CDR3 nucleotides: TGCGCCAGCCGCGAACTATTGAGAGGGCCGCGGACTGAAGCTTTCTTT. As protein: CASRELLRGPRTEAFF.

The rearrangement links TRBV11-3 to TRBJ1-1, with D perhaps matching TRBD1 (5 bases). The V and J ends lost 5 bases and 8 bases respectively, with 12 bases between them. Germline V gene sequence: CDR1 SGHNT, CDR2 YENEEA. The CDR3 sequence is 12 residues long. CDR3 amino acids: CASSARVGEAFF. The DNA of the CDR3 is TGTGCCAGCAGCGCCAGGGTGGGCGAAGCTTTCTTT.

This clone was detected a few times. The chain recombines TRBV7-6 with TRBJ2-7; D ambiguous. Trimming shortened V by 5 bases and J by 0 bases, and 17 bases separated the two germline ends. The CDR3 contains 16 residues. Germline values: CDR1 SGHVS, CDR2 FNYEAQ. The CDR3 loop reads CASSHRPDRSSYEQYF. The CDR3 coding sequence is TGTGCCAGCAGCCACCGCCCAGATCGCAGCTCCTACGAGCAGTACTTC.

The CDR3 spells CASSPARTGVEQYF. Here the CDR3 DNA reads TGCGCCAGCAGCCCCGCCAGGACAGGAGTCGAGCAGTACTTC. V usage is TRBV5-1 and J usage is TRBJ2-7; 7 nucleotides agree with TRBD1. CDR3 length equals 14 residues. V gave up 4 bases and J gave up 6 bases; unmatched junction bases: 10. Looked up from germline, CDR1 is SGHRS and CDR2 is YFSETQ. Drawing the rest from reference TRBV5-1 and TRBJ2-7, the complete variable domain is KAGVTQTPRYLIKTRGQQVTLSCSPISGHRSVSWYQQTPGQGLQFLFEYFSETQRNKGNFPGRFSGRQFSNSRSEMNVSTLELGDSALYLCASSPARTGVEQYFGPGTRLTVT.

The J gene is TRBJ2-7, the V gene TRBV6-5; a weak D match, TRBD1 (5 bases). In germline, CDR1 is MNHEY, CDR2 SVGAGI. CDR3 length equals 14 residues. Deletions cut 5 bases from V and 2 bases from J, with 13 bases between. The CDR3 region is CASSPGAGTYEQYF. In nucleotides, the CDR3 is TGTGCCAGCAGTCCTGGGGCAGGTACCTACGAGCAGTACTTC.

This clone has only one observation. The chain is built from TRBV19 and TRBJ2-7; a possible D gene is TRBD1 (7 bases). CDR3 length: 14 amino acids. Trimming cost V 10 bases and J 4 bases, with 20 bases left between them. Germline V CDR1 and CDR2: LNHDA, SQIVND (reference sequence). CDR3 DNA: TGTGCCACGGAGGGGGCACCTCCAAGGTACGAGCAGTACTTC. Translation gives CATEGAPPRYEQYF.

V and J are TRBV5-1 and TRBJ2-5, with 11 bases lining up with TRBD1. Germline V lookup: CDR1 SGHRS, CDR2 YFSETQ. The CDR3 runs 18 residues. With V trimmed by 0 bases and J by 7 bases, 14 bases remained unmatched. The CDR3 nucleotides are TGCGCCAGCAGCTTGGCCATTACCGGGACAGGGGGGCCAGCGACCCAGTACTTC. It translates to CASSLAITGTGGPATQYF.

V gene TRBV7-2 combines with J gene TRBJ2-7; TRBD1 agrees at 9 bases. CDR1 and CDR2 from the germline V gene are SGHTA and FQGNSA. The length of the CDR3 is 15 residues. V lost 6 bases and J lost 5; bases outside the gene matches: 11. The CDR3 coding sequence is TGTGCCAGCAGTCGTCAACAGGGGGCTCTCGACGAGCAGTACTTC. As protein: CASSRQQGALDEQYF.

V usage is TRBV21-1 and J usage is TRBJ1-4; the DNA was not used to check the table's D call, TRBD1. TRBV21-1 represents a pseudogene. This CDR3 region has 16 residues. CDR3 in DNA: TGTGCCAGCAGCAAACACACGCCTCTTTGTGGTGAAAAACTGTTTTTT. As protein: CASSKHTPLCGEKLFF.

The chain joins TRBV19 to TRBJ1-5; D gene uncertain. The V end was cut by 1 base, the J end by 0 bases, with 7 bases between. The CDR3 contains 15 residues. The V gene's germline CDR1 is LNHDA and CDR2 SQIVND (reference sequence). CDR3 in amino acids: CASSIGSGSNQPQHF. The DNA for the CDR3 is TGTGCCAGTAGTATAGGATCGGGTAGCAATCAGCCCCAGCATTTT.

V is TRBV18 and J is TRBJ1-5, with TRBD1 as a possible D gene (5 bases). The length of the CDR3 is 15 residues. V lost 2 bases and J 5 bases, leaving 13 bases between the germline ends. CDR1 KGHSH and CDR2 LQKENI come from the germline V gene. The chain's CDR3 is CASSPKNIGDQPQHF. The CDR3 DNA reads TGTGCCAGCTCACCAAAAAACATAGGGGATCAGCCCCAGCATTTT.

The table lists this clone with a few counts. This rearrangement joins TRBV19 to TRBJ1-1; D is unclear. The length of the CDR3 is 13 residues. The V end lost 3 bases, the J end lost 1 base, and 6 bases lay between the germline ends. CDR1 and CDR2 from the germline V gene are LNHDA and SQIVND (reference sequence). CDR3 coding DNA: TGTGCCAGTAGTATGAGAGAGAACACTGAAGCTTTCTTT. Translation gives CASSMRENTEAFF.

The chain's CDR3 is CASSQDTRTDTQYF. The CDR3 coding sequence is TGTGCCAGCAGCCAAGATACTCGTACAGATACGCAGTATTTT. This chain joins TRBV3-1 (or the pseudogene TRBV3-2) and TRBJ2-3, with D hard to call. This CDR3 has 14 amino acids. The germline V gene encodes CDR1 LGHDT and CDR2 YNNKEL (reference sequence). V shed 0 bases and J shed 3 bases, with 7 bases lying between them.